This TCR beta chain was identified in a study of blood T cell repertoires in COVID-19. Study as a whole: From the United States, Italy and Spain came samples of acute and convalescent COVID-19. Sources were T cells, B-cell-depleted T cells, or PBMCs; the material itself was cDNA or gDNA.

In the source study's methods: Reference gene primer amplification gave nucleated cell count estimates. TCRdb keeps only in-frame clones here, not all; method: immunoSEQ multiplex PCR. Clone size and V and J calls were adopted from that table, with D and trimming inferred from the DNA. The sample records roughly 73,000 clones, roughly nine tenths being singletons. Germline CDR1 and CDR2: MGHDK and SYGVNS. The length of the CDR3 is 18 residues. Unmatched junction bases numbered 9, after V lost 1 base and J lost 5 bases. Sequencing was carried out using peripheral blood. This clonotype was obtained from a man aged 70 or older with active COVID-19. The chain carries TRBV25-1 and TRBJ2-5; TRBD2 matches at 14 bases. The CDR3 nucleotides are TGTGCCAGCAGTGAATGGGGACTAGCGGGAGTGGATACGGAGACCCAGTACTTC. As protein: CASSEWGLAGVDTETQYF.